One and the same sample provided the 32 T cell receptor beta chains below, sequenced in a study of T cell changes during pregnancy in multiple sclerosis. Produced via immunoSEQ multiplex PCR; TCRdb's table is partial and in-frame only. In the table there are tens of thousands of clones, approximately 92% of which are singletons. Sequences were derived from CD4+ T cells from peripheral blood mononuclear cells, sampled before pregnancy. The receptors here all came from a female donor with multiple sclerosis, enrolled in a pregnancy study.

The rearrangement uses TRBV19 and TRBJ2-1, with 11 nucleotides matching TRBD2. CDR1 and CDR2 (germline): LNHDA, SQIVND (reference sequence). This CDR3 has 19 amino acids. V dropped 3 bases and J dropped 5; count of bases not matched to a gene: 15. In DNA form, the CDR3 reads TGTGCCAGTAGTATGGGTCCGGTGTCTAGCGGGAGGTTCCACAATGAGCAGTTCTTC. Protein product: CASSMGPVSSGRFHNEQFF.

The chain combines TRBV4-2 with TRBJ1-4; D remains unclear. This CDR3 has 15 residues. V shed 3 bases and J shed 8 bases, with 16 bases lying between them. CDR1 LGHNA and CDR2 YNFKEQ come from the germline V gene. The CDR3 loop reads CASSHGGPGEEKLFF. The CDR3 DNA reads TGTGCCAGCAGCCATGGAGGGCCCGGGGAAGAAAAACTGTTTTTT.

This sequence joins TRBV7-3 and TRBJ2-2; TRBD2 might be the D (6 bases). This CDR3 is built from 15 residues. CDR1 and CDR2 (germline): SGHTA, FQGTGA. The V gene lost 7 bases and the J gene lost 4 bases, with 16 bases spanning the gap. The CDR3, as DNA: TGTGCCAGCACCCGCGACGGGGGATCCACCGGGGAGCTGTTTTTT. It encodes CASTRDGGSTGELFF.

This clone was found once. The chain carries TRBV7-2 and TRBJ2-1; no clear D gene. The CDR3 sequence is 12 residues long. Germline V gene data show CDR1 as SGHTA and CDR2 as FQGNSA. V was pared by 5 bases and J by 8 bases, with 10 bases between. DNA of the CDR3: TGTGCCAGCAGCCCTCTTGGCTATGAGCAGTTCTTC. Its translation: CASSPLGYEQFF.

The J gene is TRBJ1-4, the V gene TRBV19; a possible D gene is TRBD1 (6 bases). CDR1 is LNHDA, CDR2 SQIVND, per germline (reference sequence). V lost 10 bases and J lost 0, with 12 bases in between. This CDR3 contains 14 residues. CDR3 loop: CATRGVTTNEKLFF. As DNA, the CDR3 is TGTGCCACCAGGGGTGTGACAACTAATGAAAAACTGTTTTTT. The variable domain in full, completed from reference TRBV19 and TRBJ1-4, reads DGGITQSPKYLFRKEGQNVTLSCEQNLNHDAMYWYRQDPGQGLRLIYYSQIVNDFQKGDIAEGYSVSREKKESFPLTVTSAQKNPTAFYLCATRGVTTNEKLFFGSGTQLSVL.

V is TRBV28 and J is TRBJ2-1, with 9 bases aligning to TRBD1. CDR3 length equals 17 residues. The J segment lost 8 bases and the V segment lost 4 bases, leaving 15 bases of the junction unmatched. Per the germline V gene, CDR1 is MDHEN and CDR2 is SYDVKM. As DNA, the CDR3 is TGTGCCAGCAGTTGGCTCCCCTCGGACAGGGGATTGGATGAGCAGTTCTTC. Translated, it gives CASSWLPSDRGLDEQFF.

This clone was detected only once. V is TRBV5-1 and J is TRBJ2-6; 8 nucleotides agree with TRBD1. With 4 bases clipped from V and 1 base from J, the junction kept 4 bases outside the gene matches. The CDR3 contains 16 residues. Per germline, CDR1 SGHRS and CDR2 YFSETQ. CDR3 bases: TGCGCCAGCAGCCCCGGGACAGGTTCTGGGGCCAACGTCCTGACTTTC. Translating it yields CASSPGTGSGANVLTF. The full variable domain, in which reference TRBV5-1 and TRBJ2-6 provide the parts outside the CDR3, is KAGVTQTPRYLIKTRGQQVTLSCSPISGHRSVSWYQQTPGQGLQFLFEYFSETQRNKGNFPGRFSGRQFSNSRSEMNVSTLELGDSALYLCASSPGTGSGANVLTFGAGSRLTVL.

The chain combines TRBV28 with TRBJ2-1, with TRBD2 matching 7 bases. V was clipped by 3 bases and J by 7 bases; unmatched bases: 12. CDR1 MDHEN and CDR2 SYDVKM come from the germline V gene. CDR3 length equals 16 residues. This chain's CDR3 is CASSFRGRFPFNEQFF. As DNA, the CDR3 is TGTGCCAGCAGTTTTCGCGGGAGATTTCCCTTTAATGAGCAGTTCTTC.

The chain joins TRBV6-5 to TRBJ2-1; TRBD2 agrees at 12 bases. This CDR3 contains 14 residues. V was clipped by 4 bases and J by 8 bases; unmatched bases: 3. CDR1 is MNHEY, CDR2 SVGAGI, per germline. CDR3: CASSFRLAGDEQFF. CDR3 bases: TGTGCCAGCAGTTTCCGACTAGCGGGAGATGAGCAGTTCTTC.

V usage is TRBV5-1 and J usage is TRBJ2-5; TRBD1 matches at 9 bases. In germline, CDR1 is SGHRS, CDR2 YFSETQ. V was clipped by 4 bases and J by 1 base; unmatched bases: 2. This CDR3 comprises 14 residues. The CDR3 protein is CASSGDRVQETQYF. The DNA of the CDR3 is TGCGCCAGCAGCGGGGACAGGGTCCAAGAGACCCAGTACTTC.

This chain uses TRBV5-6 with TRBJ1-2; 7 bases line up with TRBD1. CDR3 length equals 13 residues. V dropped 4 bases and J dropped 5; count of bases not matched to a gene: 5. Germline lookup yields CDR1 SGHDT and CDR2 YYEEEE. The CDR3 spells CASSLDRAYGYTF. Written as DNA, the CDR3 is TGTGCCAGCAGCCTAGACAGGGCGTATGGCTACACCTTC.

This clone was detected a few times. The chain is built from TRBV23-1 and TRBJ2-7, with 10 bases matching TRBD2. TRBV23-1 is an ORF; its function is uncertain. The junction had 9 bases not matched to a gene; V was cut back by 2 bases and J by 2 bases. The CDR3 loop spans 17 amino acids. CDR3 in amino acids: CASSQTSGRGPTYEQYF. The CDR3 DNA sequence: TGCGCCAGCAGTCAAACGAGCGGGAGGGGACCCACCTACGAGCAGTACTTC.

The chain employs TRBV15 and TRBJ2-2; D remains ambiguous. The CDR3 contains 12 residues. Trimming removed 0 bases at V and 8 bases at J, with 4 bases between. Per germline, CDR1 LNHNV and CDR2 YYDKDF (reference sequence). CDR3 sequence reads: CATSRDQGELFF. In nucleotides, the CDR3 is TGTGCCACCAGCAGAGATCAGGGGGAGCTGTTTTTT.

The chain combines TRBV9 with TRBJ2-1, with 10 bases matching TRBD2. Germline-derived CDR1 and CDR2 are SGDLS and YYNGEE. The CDR3 runs to 15 residues. V shed 3 bases and J 5 bases; nucleotides not matched to a gene: 5. CDR3 in DNA: TGTGCCAGCAGCGCGCTAGCGGGAGATCACAATGAGCAGTTCTTC. It codes for CASSALAGDHNEQFF. Combining the CDR3 with reference TRBV9 and TRBJ2-1 gives the whole variable domain DSGVTQTPKHLITATGQRVTLRCSPRSGDLSVYWYQQSLDQGLQFLIQYYNGEERAKGNILERFSAQQFPDLHSELNLSSLELGDSALYFCASSALAGDHNEQFFGPGTRLTVL.

V usage is TRBV11-3 and J usage is TRBJ2-5; perhaps TRBD2 as D (5 bases). Germline CDR1 reads SGHNT; CDR2 reads YENEEA. With 6 bases removed from V and 5 bases from J, the gap between germline ends came to 25 bases. This CDR3 is 17 amino acids long. The CDR3 nucleotides are TGTGCCAGCAGTATAAAGACCCCTAGAAGGGAGCGGGAGACCCAGTACTTC. Its protein product is CASSIKTPRRERETQYF.

The CDR3 DNA reads TGTGCCAGCAGGGACCCTGGGACAGGGCGCAATCAGCCCCAGCATTTT. As protein: CASRDPGTGRNQPQHF. The chain combines TRBV6-6 with TRBJ1-5; 9 bases agree with TRBD1. CDR1 is MNHNY, CDR2 SVGAGI, per germline (reference sequence). Trimming at V came to 6 bases and at J to 2 bases, leaving 8 bases not matched to a gene. This CDR3 contains 16 residues.

J is TRBJ1-1 and V is TRBV19; no definite D call. CDR1 and CDR2 (germline): LNHDA, SQIVND (reference sequence). The length of the CDR3 is 16 residues. Between the trimmed V and J ends, which lost 5 bases and 1 base, there was a span of 17 bases. The CDR3 protein is CASSSGYEGRNTEAFF. The DNA for the CDR3 is TGTGCCAGTAGTTCCGGGTATGAGGGAAGGAACACTGAAGCTTTCTTT.

This sequence joins TRBV15 and TRBJ1-2, with 7 bases fitting TRBD1. From germline, CDR1 is LNHNV and CDR2 YYDKDF (reference sequence). This CDR3 is built from 15 residues. With 5 bases clipped from V and 8 bases from J, the junction kept 14 bases outside the gene matches. This CDR3 reads CATSPTLGQFSGYTF. CDR3 in DNA: TGTGCCACCAGCCCCACCCTGGGACAGTTCTCGGGCTACACCTTC.

This chain joins TRBV5-1 and TRBJ2-5; 7 nucleotides align to TRBD1. With 4 bases clipped from V and 2 bases from J, the junction kept 8 bases outside the gene matches. Germline V lookup: CDR1 SGHRS, CDR2 YFSETQ. The CDR3 covers 15 residues. In DNA, the CDR3 is TGCGCCAGCAGCAGTTTGCCGGGACAGCAAGAGACCCAGTACTTC. Amino acid sequence: CASSSLPGQQETQYF.

The V and J genes are TRBV21-1 and TRBJ1-1. TRBV21-1 is deemed a pseudogene. The CDR3 sequence is 13 residues long. The CDR3 DNA is TGTGCCAGCAGCAAGGGGAGGGACACTGAAGCTTTCTTT. It encodes CASSKGRDTEAFF.

V usage is TRBV5-8 and J usage is TRBJ1-1; the D is unclear. The CDR3 runs to 14 residues. V shed 2 bases and J shed 6 bases, with 14 bases lying between them. Germline CDR1 reads SGHTS; CDR2 reads YDEGEE. The CDR3 region has the DNA TGTGCCAGCAGCTTTTATAGAGGGAATTCTGAAGCTTTCTTT. As protein: CASSFYRGNSEAFF.

This chain joins TRBV28 and TRBJ1-5; tentatively, D is TRBD1 (6 bases). Trimming took off 10 bases at V and 11 bases at J, with 24 bases between the two ends. CDR1 MDHEN and CDR2 SYDVKM come from the germline V gene. The CDR3 covers 14 residues. In nucleotides, the CDR3 is TGTGCCACGAAGGGAGACAGGATGGGAAAATCCCAGCATTTT. Translating gives CATKGDRMGKSQHF.

The genes are TRBV9 and TRBJ2-7; D may be TRBD2 (7 bases). The germline CDR1 and CDR2 sequences are SGDLS and YYNGEE. The ends were cut back, 0 bases at V and 8 bases at J, with 18 bases in the middle. This CDR3 contains 15 residues. The CDR3 sequence: CASSVGGAGEGKQYF. Here the CDR3 DNA reads TGTGCCAGCAGCGTAGGAGGGGCAGGGGAGGGTAAGCAGTACTTC.

The rearrangement joins TRBV7-2 to TRBJ2-1; 8 bases align to TRBD2. Per the germline V gene, CDR1 is SGHTA and CDR2 is FQGNSA. The CDR3 spans 16 residues. The junction had 5 bases not matched to a gene; V was cut back by 4 bases and J by 0 bases. The CDR3 loop reads CASSSRGTSSYNEQFF. In nucleotides, the CDR3 is TGTGCCAGCAGCTCCAGAGGGACTAGCTCCTACAATGAGCAGTTCTTC.

The rearrangement links TRBV4-2 to TRBJ2-3, with 11 bases matching TRBD2. This CDR3 has 16 amino acids. Germline values: CDR1 LGHNA, CDR2 YNFKEQ. J was trimmed by 2 bases and V by 3 bases; bases with no gene match: 4. As DNA, the CDR3 is TGTGCCAGCAGCCAGGGGACTAGCGGATTCACAGATACGCAGTATTTT. Its protein product is CASSQGTSGFTDTQYF.

V and J are TRBV7-6 and TRBJ1-3; tentative D call: TRBD1 (5 bases). The CDR3 has 15 amino acids. Per germline, CDR1 SGHVS and CDR2 FNYEAQ. V dropped 7 bases and J dropped 4 bases, with 17 bases sitting between them. CDR3 sequence: CASTSGGGTGNTIYF. The CDR3, as DNA: TGTGCCAGCACCAGTGGCGGCGGGACGGGAAACACCATATATTTT.

The chain links TRBV6-5 to TRBJ2-7, with 9 nucleotides matching TRBD1. Unmatched junction bases numbered 3, after V lost 0 bases and J lost 3 bases. Germline CDR1 and CDR2: MNHEY and SVGAGI. This CDR3 region has 15 residues. The CDR3 bases are TGTGCCAGCAGTTACTCGAGACAGGGGGACTACGAGCAGTACTTC. Amino acids: CASSYSRQGDYEQYF.

V usage is TRBV4-3 and J usage is TRBJ2-3, with 7 bases matching TRBD2. Germline V gives CDR1 LGHNA, CDR2 YSLEER. The CDR3 is 18 amino acids. V was pared by 0 bases and J by 0 bases, with 9 bases of the junction left unmatched. In DNA form, the CDR3 reads TGCGCCAGCAGCCAAGATTGGGAACTAGCGCCTAGCACAGATACGCAGTATTTT. Protein product: CASSQDWELAPSTDTQYF.

V gene TRBV7-9 combines with J gene TRBJ2-2; 7 nucleotides agree with TRBD2. Germline values: CDR1 SEHNR, CDR2 FQNEAQ (reference sequence). Trimming cost V 8 bases and J 7 bases; bases outside gene matches: 7. CDR3 length: 13 amino acids. The CDR3 region is CASDSGIGGELFF. CDR3 bases: TGTGCCAGCGACAGCGGGATTGGCGGGGAGCTGTTTTTT.

V is TRBV6-5 and J is TRBJ1-1, with a possible D match to TRBD1 (6 bases). The CDR3 has 14 amino acids. CDR1 is MNHEY and CDR2 is SVGAGI in the germline V gene. Trimming shortened V by 0 bases and J by 5 bases, and 10 bases separated the two germline ends. The CDR3 coding sequence is TGTGCCAGCAGTTACTCAGGACAGATGACTGAAGCTTTCTTT. Protein product: CASSYSGQMTEAFF.

The chain couples TRBV19 to TRBJ2-1; 15 bases map to TRBD2. Germline CDR1 and CDR2: LNHDA and SQIVND (reference sequence). V trimming: 4 bases; J trimming: 6 bases; junction bases outside the gene matches: 1. The CDR3 is 15 residues long. The CDR3, as DNA: TGTGCCAGTAGTAGGACTAGCGGGAGGGGCAATGAGCAGTTCTTC. This translates into CASSRTSGRGNEQFF.

The V gene is TRBV11-2, the J gene TRBJ2-7; D gene unclear. The V end was cut by 0 bases, the J end by 3 bases, with 15 bases between. The germline V gene has CDR1 SGHAT and CDR2 FQNNGV. This CDR3 has 16 amino acids. CDR3 in amino acids: CASSLDPLGSNYEQYF. The CDR3 DNA reads as TGTGCCAGCAGCTTAGACCCGCTAGGATCAAACTACGAGCAGTACTTC. The complete variable domain, with remaining parts taken from reference TRBV11-2 and TRBJ2-7, reads EAGVAQSPRYKIIEKRQSVAFWCNPISGHATLYWYQQILGQGPKLLIQFQNNGVVDDSQLPKDRFSAERLKGVDSTLKIQPAKLEDSAVYLCASSLDPLGSNYEQYFGPGTRLTVT.